Below, 28 T cell receptor beta chains from the same sample are listed, as sequenced in a study of CD8+ T cells in alopecia areata. Investigators isolated RNA and reverse transcribed it into cDNA to act as the sequencing template. Profiling relied on immunoSEQ multiplex PCR, and the TCRdb table lists in-frame clones only, not all of them. Counted here are some 170,000 clones, 67% occurring once; the ten biggest clones make up 10% to 12%. This specimen consisted of CD8+ T cells sorted from blood, obtained at week 0. The receptors come from a human donor with alopecia areata.

This chain joins TRBV7-9 and TRBJ2-7; the D gene is possibly TRBD1 (6 bases). Germline V gene data show CDR1 as SEHNR and CDR2 as FQNEAQ (reference sequence). This CDR3 has 15 amino acids. Trimming took 5 bases from V and 2 from J, leaving 16 bases between them. CDR3 amino acids: CASSHQQGAPYEQYF. In DNA, the CDR3 is TGTGCCAGCAGCCATCAACAGGGTGCGCCCTACGAGCAGTACTTC.

The chain combines TRBV9 with TRBJ2-1; D call uncertain. This CDR3 is built from 11 residues. Germline CDR1 SGDLS, CDR2 YYNGEE. Trimming cost V 0 bases and J 9 bases, with 4 bases left between them. In DNA form, the CDR3 reads TGTGCCAGCAGCGTAGACCTTGAGCAGTTCTTC. Translating gives CASSVDLEQFF.

This clone occurred a few times. V gene TRBV10-3 combines with J gene TRBJ2-7; 10 bases agree with TRBD2. Losses at the gene ends were 4 bases for V and 0 bases for J; bases not matched to a gene: 3. CDR3 length: 15 amino acids. Germline V CDR1 and CDR2: ENHRY, SYGVKD. The CDR3 coding sequence is TGTGCCATCAGTGCTAGCGGGGGCGCCTCCTACGAGCAGTACTTC. Protein: CAISASGGASYEQYF.

The gene calls are TRBV6-1 and TRBJ2-1; D might be TRBD1 (6 bases). Germline CDR1 is MNHNS and CDR2 is SASEGT. CDR3 length: 14 residues. The ends were cut back, 4 bases at V and 14 bases at J, with 21 bases in the middle. The CDR3 region has the DNA TGTGCCAGCAGTGTAGCCGGGGCCAATTACAGGGAGTTCTTC. Protein sequence: CASSVAGANYREFF.

The J gene is TRBJ2-7, the V gene TRBV7-6; TRBD1 matches at 7 bases. Trimming cost V 5 bases and J 1 base; bases outside gene matches: 8. The length of the CDR3 is 15 residues. CDR1 and CDR2 (germline): SGHVS, FNYEAQ. In nucleotides, the CDR3 is TGTGCCAGCAGCCCACGAGGGACAGCTTCCTACGAGCAGTACTTC. This encodes CASSPRGTASYEQYF.

J is TRBJ2-1 and V is TRBV6-4; weak D call: TRBD2 (7 bases). The CDR3 length is 12 residues. The germline V gene has CDR1 MRHNA and CDR2 SNTAGT. V was shortened by 2 bases and J by 10 bases, with 9 bases between the two germline ends. CDR3 region: CASSDGRGEQFF. The CDR3 DNA sequence: TGTGCCAGCAGTGACGGGAGGGGGGAGCAGTTCTTC.

V usage is TRBV7-8 and J usage is TRBJ1-2; maybe TRBD1 (6 bases). CDR1 is SGHVS, CDR2 FQNEAQ, per germline. The CDR3 has 16 residues. With 11 bases removed from V and 7 bases from J, the gap between germline ends came to 29 bases. The CDR3 spells CASTQGPGQHLFGYTF. CDR3 DNA sequence: TGTGCCTCTACCCAAGGTCCCGGACAGCACCTCTTTGGCTACACCTTC.

The chain links TRBV5-1 to TRBJ2-7, with D perhaps matching TRBD2 (5 bases). The V and J ends lost 0 bases and 5 bases respectively, with 12 bases between them. This CDR3 spans 14 amino acids. CDR1 is SGHRS and CDR2 is YFSETQ in the germline V gene. CDR3: CASSLDAGMDEQYF. CDR3 nucleotide sequence: TGCGCCAGCAGCTTGGATGCGGGTATGGACGAGCAGTACTTC.

This clone was seen just once. The chain recombines TRBV7-3 with TRBJ2-3, with 12 bases aligning to TRBD1. Unmatched junction bases numbered 4, after V lost 5 bases and J lost 4 bases. The CDR3 sequence is 15 residues long. CDR1 is SGHTA, CDR2 FQGTGA, per germline. The DNA of the CDR3 is TGTGCCAGCAGCGGGACAGGGGGCAGCGCAGATACGCAGTATTTT. Its translation is CASSGTGGSADTQYF.

This clone was detected once. V gene TRBV14 combines with J gene TRBJ2-7, with TRBD2 matching 9 bases. With V trimmed by 1 base and J by 2 bases, 6 bases remained unmatched. From germline, CDR1 is SGHDN and CDR2 FVKESK. CDR3 length equals 16 residues. The chain's CDR3 is CASSQVLSGGPYEQYF. The CDR3 coding sequence is TGTGCCAGCAGCCAAGTTCTTAGCGGGGGCCCCTACGAGCAGTACTTC.

The V call is TRBV6-5, the J call TRBJ2-2; D not resolved. The ends were cut back, 0 bases at V and 6 bases at J, with 8 bases in the middle. This CDR3 region has 14 residues. The germline V gene has CDR1 MNHEY and CDR2 SVGAGI. The CDR3 spells CASSYSIVPGELFF. In nucleotides, the CDR3 is TGTGCCAGCAGTTACTCGATAGTCCCCGGGGAGCTGTTTTTT.

There are a few counts of this clone. V usage is TRBV4-1 and J usage is TRBJ2-1; D ambiguous. Trimming stripped 4 bases from V and 8 bases from J, with 6 bases between. CDR1 and CDR2 (germline): MGHRA, YSYEKL. This CDR3 comprises 11 residues. The CDR3 spells CASSPGDEQFF. CDR3 DNA sequence: TGCGCCAGCAGCCCGGGCGATGAGCAGTTCTTC.

V and J are TRBV5-6 and TRBJ1-5, with no clear D. The V gene's germline CDR1 is SGHDT and CDR2 YYEEEE. The V end lost 7 bases, the J end lost 6 bases, and 11 bases lay between the germline ends. The CDR3 has 12 amino acids. The CDR3 spells CASPFLFQPQHF. CDR3 DNA sequence: TGTGCCAGCCCGTTCCTTTTTCAGCCCCAGCATTTT.

The V gene is TRBV11-1, the J gene TRBJ2-7; unclear D gene. The CDR3 runs to 13 residues. V lost 4 bases, J lost 1 base, and 8 bases lay in between. The germline V gene has CDR1 SGHAT and CDR2 FQDESV (reference sequence). CDR3 region: CASSWSESYEQYF. CDR3 nucleotides: TGTGCCAGCAGCTGGTCCGAATCCTACGAGCAGTACTTC.

CDR3 DNA sequence: TGTGCCAGCAGCGGGAGGGACAACTCCTACGAGCAGTACTTC. It encodes CASSGRDNSYEQYF. The chain links TRBV13 to TRBJ2-7, with D possibly TRBD2 on 7 matching bases. The CDR3 loop spans 14 amino acids. V was shortened by 5 bases and J by 0 bases, with 11 bases between the two germline ends. Germline lookup yields CDR1 PRHDT and CDR2 FYEKMQ (reference sequence).

V gene TRBV7-3 combines with J gene TRBJ2-5; D call uncertain. Germline loops: CDR1 SGHTA, CDR2 FQGTGA. Trimming took 5 bases from V and 1 from J, leaving 11 bases between them. The CDR3 runs 14 residues. The CDR3 protein is CASSSTGSQETQYF. The CDR3 coding sequence is TGTGCCAGCAGCAGTACCGGGTCCCAAGAGACCCAGTACTTC.

The V call is TRBV19, the J call TRBJ2-7, with 9 bases identical to TRBD1. Germline values: CDR1 LNHDA, CDR2 SQIVND (reference sequence). This CDR3 is 17 amino acids long. V shed 5 bases and J 5 bases; nucleotides not matched to a gene: 16. The CDR3 DNA sequence: TGTGCCAGTAGTGATTGGGCCCCCGGGACAGGGCTCAACGAGCAGTACTTC. This sequence encodes CASSDWAPGTGLNEQYF.

This clone was counted once. This CDR3 reads CASSKTGGAYNEQFF. The CDR3 DNA is TGCGCCAGCAGCAAAACAGGGGGCGCCTACAATGAGCAGTTCTTC. The chain joins TRBV5-1 to TRBJ2-1; 9 bases are a match to TRBD1. The CDR3 has 15 amino acids. Germline values: CDR1 SGHRS, CDR2 YFSETQ. V lost 4 bases to trimming and J lost 2 bases; unmatched junction nucleotides: 4.

The chain is built from TRBV29-1 and TRBJ2-7; D gene uncertain. Per germline, CDR1 SQVTM and CDR2 ANQGSEA. V lost 0 bases, J lost 1 base, and 10 bases lay in between. CDR3 length equals 14 residues. The CDR3, as DNA: TGCAGCGTTGAAGATCCTACAGAATCCTACGAGCAGTACTTC. Translated: CSVEDPTESYEQYF.

V gene TRBV13 combines with J gene TRBJ2-1; D could derive from TRBD1 or TRBD2 (5 bases each). Germline V CDR1 and CDR2: PRHDT, FYEKMQ (reference sequence). Deletions cut 3 bases from V and 9 bases from J, with 9 bases between. The CDR3 sequence is 12 residues long. The chain's CDR3 is CASSLGRLEQFF. The CDR3 nucleotides read TGTGCCAGCAGCTTGGGACGTCTTGAGCAGTTCTTC.

The V call is TRBV7-2, the J call TRBJ2-5; D is unresolved. V lost 2 bases, J lost 2 bases, and 15 bases lay in between. This CDR3 spans 16 amino acids. CDR1 is SGHTA, CDR2 FQGNSA, per germline. The DNA of the CDR3 is TGTGCCAGCAGCTTATACTCAGTTGAGGCTCAAGAGACCCAGTACTTC. Protein sequence: CASSLYSVEAQETQYF.

The chain combines TRBV29-1 with TRBJ1-2, with D unresolved. Germline V gene sequence: CDR1 SQVTM, CDR2 ANQGSEA. The V and J ends lost 1 base and 4 bases respectively, with 19 bases between them. There are 16 residues in the CDR3. Here the CDR3 DNA reads TGCAGCGTTGAAGGCCCCCTAAATATAGAAGGCTATGGCTACACCTTC. Its translation is CSVEGPLNIEGYGYTF.

This clone was found a few times. CDR3 sequence (DNA): TGCGCCAGCGGGCCAGGGGGCTCCTACGAGCAGTACTTC. This translates into CASGPGGSYEQYF. The V call is TRBV5-1, the J call TRBJ2-7; 7 bases fit TRBD1. Germline V lookup: CDR1 SGHRS, CDR2 YFSETQ. Unmatched junction bases numbered 4, after V lost 7 bases and J lost 0 bases. The CDR3 is 13 residues long.

This chain links TRBV7-2 with TRBJ1-2, with TRBD1 as a possible D gene (6 bases). V was shortened by 4 bases and J by 4 bases, with 19 bases between the two germline ends. This CDR3 is 16 amino acids long. CDR1 is SGHTA, CDR2 FQGNSA, per germline. The CDR3 nucleotides read TGTGCCAGCAGCTCTCGGACAGCCTACCGCTTCTATGGCTACACCTTC. It translates to CASSSRTAYRFYGYTF.

The rearrangement uses TRBV13 and TRBJ2-7; the D call may be TRBD1 or TRBD2 (5 bases each). Germline CDR1 is PRHDT and CDR2 is FYEKMQ (reference sequence). The V and J ends lost 7 bases and 2 bases respectively, with 12 bases between them. CDR3 length: 13 amino acids. The DNA for the CDR3 is TGTGCCAGCAAAGAGGGGCGTACCTACGAGCAGTACTTC. Amino acid sequence: CASKEGRTYEQYF.

This chain links TRBV20-1 with TRBJ1-2, with TRBD1 as a possible D gene (5 bases). V gave up 3 bases and J gave up 6 bases, with 8 bases separating them. CDR3 length equals 11 residues. Germline V gene sequence: CDR1 DFQATT, CDR2 SNEGSKA (reference sequence). In DNA, the CDR3 is TGCAGTGCTAGTAAGGGGCATGGCTACACCTTC. It is translated as CSASKGHGYTF.

This clone has a handful of counts. The J gene is TRBJ2-1, the V gene TRBV11-2, with D hard to call. CDR3 length: 12 residues. V lost 3 bases and J 5 bases, leaving 5 bases between the germline ends. Germline V gene lookup returns CDR1 SGHAT and CDR2 FQNNGV. This CDR3 reads CASSLPNNEQFF. The CDR3 DNA reads as TGTGCCAGCAGCTTGCCGAACAATGAGCAGTTCTTC. The variable domain in full, completed from reference TRBV11-2 and TRBJ2-1, reads EAGVAQSPRYKIIEKRQSVAFWCNPISGHATLYWYQQILGQGPKLLIQFQNNGVVDDSQLPKDRFSAERLKGVDSTLKIQPAKLEDSAVYLCASSLPNNEQFFGPGTRLTVL.

V and J are TRBV15 and TRBJ2-3; 15 bases are a match to TRBD2. CDR3 size: 17 residues. The junction had 1 base not matched to a gene; V was cut back by 3 bases and J by 0 bases. The V gene's germline CDR1 is LNHNV and CDR2 YYDKDF (reference sequence). This CDR3 reads CATSSGTSGGSTDTQYF. For the CDR3, the DNA is TGTGCCACCAGCAGCGGGACTAGCGGGGGGAGCACAGATACGCAGTATTTT.